This T cell receptor (beta chain) appears in the sequencing data of a study of shared clonotypes between healthy human individuals. With 1 base clipped from V and 5 bases from J, the junction kept 7 bases outside the gene matches. Germline CDR1 reads PRHDT; CDR2 reads FYEKMQ (reference sequence). This CDR3 comprises 17 residues. Assay: immunoSEQ multiplex PCR; the TCRdb copy retains only in-frame clones and omits some. This sample has about 500,000 clones, with more than 70% found just once. This TCR was sampled from a woman in her thirties or forties in good health. Some clones in this sample may be carry-over from other donors' samples. The chain joins TRBV13 to TRBJ2-3; 12 bases line up with TRBD2. Material: PBMCs. CDR3 protein: CASSLVSSGRARDTQYF. The CDR3 nucleotides read TGTGCCAGCAGCTTAGTGTCTAGCGGGAGGGCCCGAGATACGCAGTATTTT.